These 4 T cell receptor beta chains were sequenced from one sample in a study of blood T cell repertoires in COVID-19. Here immunoSEQ multiplex PCR was the method, and the copy in TCRdb shows in-frame clones only, minus some. The table has 250,000 to 350,000 clones, more than 70% seen once. The sequencing sample was made of peripheral blood. These receptors were collected from a woman aged 50 to 65 who had recovered from COVID-19.

The chain links TRBV28 to TRBJ1-6, with 7 bases lining up with TRBD1. The CDR3 totals 14 residues. The V gene end was trimmed by 8 bases and the J gene end by 8 bases; junction bases not matched to a gene: 9. Germline loops: CDR1 MDHEN, CDR2 SYDVKM. In DNA form, the CDR3 reads TGTGCCAGCTCCGGGACAGTTCCATATTCACCCCTCCACTTT. Residues: CASSGTVPYSPLHF. Filled out from reference TRBV28 and TRBJ1-6, the complete variable domain reads DVKVTQSSRYLVKRTGEKVFLECVQDMDHENMFWYRQDPGLGLRLIYFSYDVKMKEKGDIPEGYSVSREKKERFSLILESASTNQTSMYLCASSGTVPYSPLHFGNGTRLTVT.

This chain joins TRBV5-1 and TRBJ1-5; D ambiguous. V was trimmed by 4 bases and J by 5 bases, leaving 16 bases between them. The CDR3 runs to 15 residues. CDR1 and CDR2 from the germline V gene are SGHRS and YFSETQ. The CDR3 bases are TGCGCCAGCAGCCCGGACGGCGGGTCTCATCAGCCCCAGCATTTT. Translating it yields CASSPDGGSHQPQHF.

CDR3 in DNA: TGTGCCAGCAGCGAAAGGGGCGCAAACACTGAAGCTTTCTTT. Translation: CASSERGANTEAFF. J is TRBJ1-1 and V is TRBV7-2; possibly TRBD1 for D (5 bases). V lost 5 bases and J 2 bases, leaving 12 bases between the germline ends. This CDR3 is 14 amino acids long. Germline V gives CDR1 SGHTA, CDR2 FQGNSA.

The chain has TRBV5-1 and TRBJ1-3, with 7 bases lining up with TRBD1. This CDR3 spans 15 amino acids. Germline loops: CDR1 SGHRS, CDR2 YFSETQ. The ends lost 0 bases at V and 0 bases at J; junction bases unmatched: 0. CDR3 region: CASSLDRGSGNTIYF. DNA of the CDR3: TGCGCCAGCAGCTTGGACAGGGGCTCTGGAAACACCATATATTTT.